The TCR beta chain under discussion was sequenced for a study of blood T cell repertoires in COVID-19. Study overall: PBMCs, B-cell-depleted T cells, or T cells provided the cDNA or gDNA that made up the material.

How the authors handled the data: Cell counts per sample came from amplifying reference gene primers. The method was immunoSEQ multiplex PCR; TCRdb's version includes in-frame clones alone and lacks a portion of them. Clonal size and the V and J genes are those of that table, whereas D and trimming came from the DNA. This table has around 150,000 clones, around 80% appearing once. With 2 bases removed from V and 5 bases from J, the gap between germline ends came to 15 bases. The V gene's germline CDR1 is MNHEY and CDR2 SVGEGT. CDR3 length: 15 amino acids. The sequencing sample was made of peripheral blood. The origin of this receptor is a woman over 75 with acute or convalescent COVID-19. J is TRBJ1-1 and V is TRBV6-2 or TRBV6-3; no reliable D call. CDR3 sequence reads: CASSYRLRLRTEAFF. CDR3 nucleotide sequence: TGTGCCAGCAGTTACCGCCTGAGACTTAGGACTGAAGCTTTCTTT.